This passage covers 2 T cell receptor beta chains from one sample sequenced in a study of cytotoxic CD8 clonotypes in ibrutinib-treated CLL. The method was immunoSEQ multiplex PCR; TCRdb's version includes in-frame clones alone and lacks a portion of them. Of about 50,000 clones in the sample, 83% are singletons; the top ten hold approximately 20%. The starting material was PBMCs, obtained after 24 months of ibrutinib treatment. These receptors all come from a human donor with chronic lymphocytic leukemia.

This clone was detected once. The chain combines TRBV28 with TRBJ2-1; D is undetermined. Germline lookup yields CDR1 MDHEN and CDR2 SYDVKM. Trimming removed 6 bases at V and 0 bases at J, with 12 bases between. The CDR3 is made up of 15 amino acids. The CDR3, as DNA: TGTGCCAGCAGCTACGCAGGCAGCTCCTACAATGAGCAGTTCTTC. Protein product: CASSYAGSSYNEQFF. Full variable domain (outside the CDR3, taken from reference TRBV28 and TRBJ2-1): DVKVTQSSRYLVKRTGEKVFLECVQDMDHENMFWYRQDPGLGLRLIYFSYDVKMKEKGDIPEGYSVSREKKERFSLILESASTNQTSMYLCASSYAGSSYNEQFFGPGTRLTVL.

J is TRBJ2-3 and V is TRBV4-1; no clear D gene. Germline CDR1 and CDR2: MGHRA and YSYEKL. There are 14 residues in the CDR3. Trimming left V 0 bases short and J 5 bases short, with 9 bases between. The CDR3 loop reads CASSQEGKGDTQYF. The CDR3 DNA is TGCGCCAGCAGCCAAGAAGGGAAGGGAGATACGCAGTATTTT.